The 6 T cell receptor beta chains below were found in one sample sequenced in a study of human T cells and chemical hapten exposure. Time point reported: patch test 2, 6 weeks after DPC sensitization. Treatment specified: therapeutic diphenylcyclopropenone sensitization with weekly scalp DPC. Using its own MiXCR run on the RACE reads, TCRdb lists one record per CDR3 protein. The table shows 70,000 to 90,000 distinct CDR3 sequences, with 8% to 13% occurring only once. Here the sequenced sample was whole blood, taken in connection with sensitization to the hapten diphenylcyclopropenone (DPC). These receptors originate from a woman aged 50 to 60 with alopecia areata. Some clones in this sample may be carry-over from other donors' samples.

The rearrangement uses TRBV7-9 and TRBJ2-1; TRBD2 matches 9 bases. The CDR3 has 14 residues. Germline CDR1 is SEHNR and CDR2 is FQNEAQ (reference sequence). The junction had 7 bases not matched to a gene; V was cut back by 8 bases and J by 5 bases. The CDR3 sequence is CASSPGLADNEQFF. The CDR3 bases are TGTGCCAGCTCACCGGGACTAGCAGACAATGAGCAGTTCTTC.

The chain carries TRBV20-1 and TRBJ2-5; no clear D. CDR3 size: 12 residues. Trimming removed 4 bases from V and 1 base from J, with 7 bases in between. Germline loops: CDR1 DFQATT, CDR2 SNEGSKA (reference sequence). The CDR3 loop is CSAKLSQETQYF. The CDR3 DNA follows: TGCAGTGCTAAGCTGAGCCAAGAGACCCAGTACTTC.

The genes are TRBV4-2 and TRBJ2-5; TRBD2 matches at 11 bases. Germline loops: CDR1 LGHNA, CDR2 YNFKEQ. The CDR3 contains 18 residues. V lost 0 bases to trimming and J lost 4 bases; unmatched junction nucleotides: 10. The CDR3 DNA follows: TGTGCCAGCAGCCAAGAGCGGTCTAGCGGGAGGTATTTAGAGACCCAGTACTTC. It yields the protein CASSQERSSGRYLETQYF.

The chain combines TRBV3-1 with TRBJ2-1, with 10 bases that match TRBD2. This CDR3 is 15 amino acids long. Germline V lookup: CDR1 LGHDT, CDR2 YNNKEL (reference sequence). V dropped 5 bases and J dropped 8; count of bases not matched to a gene: 9. The CDR3 region is CASSGSGRGDHEQFF. The CDR3 nucleotides are TGTGCCAGCAGCGGAAGCGGGAGGGGGGACCATGAGCAGTTCTTC.

The chain has TRBV9 and TRBJ2-1; the D gene is possibly TRBD2 (5 bases). Germline assignment: CDR1 SGDLS and CDR2 YYNGEE. The CDR3 runs 13 residues. With 3 bases removed from V and 7 bases from J, the gap between germline ends came to 11 bases. The CDR3 reads CASSADGKNEQFF. The CDR3 nucleotides are TGTGCCAGCAGCGCCGACGGGAAAAATGAGCAGTTCTTC.

This sequence joins TRBV28 and TRBJ2-7; D is uncertain. Germline V CDR1 and CDR2: MDHEN, SYDVKM. V was clipped by 4 bases and J by 2 bases, with 18 bases between them. The CDR3 totals 16 residues. DNA for the CDR3: TGTGCCAGCAGTTCTGACGCAAGGGTTAAAACCTACGAGCAGTACTTC. Translating it yields CASSSDARVKTYEQYF.